The clone carrying this T cell receptor beta chain was detected a few times. Libraries were prepared by immunoSEQ multiplex PCR; TCRdb keeps only in-frame clonotypes and omits some of them. The data contain around 11,000 clones, roughly four fifths of them singletons. The data are from a study of PD-1 and CTLA-4 blockade in melanoma. V trimming: 3 bases; J trimming: 4 bases; junction bases outside the gene matches: 15. The germline gives CDR1 LGHNT, CDR2 FRNRAP. CDR3 size: 18 residues. The receptor's source is a human donor with melanoma. This sequence joins TRBV12-5 and TRBJ2-1; 7 bases are shared with TRBD2. Material: CD8+ T cells from peripheral blood, obtained from a patient given anti-PD-1 treatment. The CDR3 sequence: CASGFYVYSGGLYNEQFF. In DNA, the CDR3 is TGTGCTAGTGGTTTCTACGTATACTCGGGGGGTCTTTACAATGAGCAGTTCTTC.